The next 20 T cell receptor beta chains were all read from a single sample in a study of Graves' ophthalmopathy and Graves' hyperthyroidism. The authors amplified TCR beta CDR3 regions from RNA transcripts. A first-round RT-PCR used HTBI primers, followed by a second-round multiplex PCR. TCRdb re-analysed the multiplex PCR reads in MiXCR, keeping a single row per CDR3 protein. Of over a million distinct CDR3 sequences detected, approximately 35% appear once; the ten largest clones hold around 10%. Sequencing was performed on peripheral blood or thyroid tissue (not recorded which). Receptors were obtained from an adult man with Graves' hyperthyroidism.

The CDR3 nucleotides are TGTGCCAGCAGCTTGCGCCCCACAGGGATTAAGGAGACCCAGTACTTC. Translating gives CASSLRPTGIKETQYF. The chain joins TRBV5-6 to TRBJ2-5; the D gene is possibly TRBD1 (6 bases). The germline V and J ends were trimmed by 1 base and 5 bases, with 18 bases remaining between them. The CDR3 has 16 amino acids. In germline, CDR1 is SGHDT, CDR2 YYEEEE.

This clonotype was picked up a small number of times. This rearrangement joins TRBV2 to TRBJ2-7, with 8 positions matching TRBD2. The CDR3 extends over 13 amino acids. Germline lookup yields CDR1 SNHLY and CDR2 FYNNEI. Trimming at V came to 7 bases and at J to 1 base, leaving 3 bases not matched to a gene. Here the CDR3 DNA reads TGTGCCAGCACCGGACTAGCTTCCTACGAGCAGTACTTC. Translation: CASTGLASYEQYF.

The genes are TRBV7-2 and TRBJ1-1; D remains ambiguous. Trimming pared 4 bases from V and 7 bases from J, leaving 13 bases between. The CDR3 sequence is 13 residues long. CDR1 SGHTA and CDR2 FQGNSA come from the germline V gene. This CDR3 is CASSYFESGEAFF. CDR3 DNA: TGTGCCAGCAGCTACTTCGAATCCGGTGAAGCTTTCTTT. Complete variable domain (other parts from reference TRBV7-2 and TRBJ1-1): GAGVSQSPSNKVTEKGKDVELRCDPISGHTALYWYRQSLGQGLEFLIYFQGNSAPDKSGLPSDRFSAERTGGSVSTLTIQRTQQEDSAVYLCASSYFESGEAFFGQGTRLTVV.

This clonotype was detected only a few times. The genes are TRBV4-1 and TRBJ1-1; D not resolved. The CDR3 is 17 residues long. Germline CDR1 MGHRA, CDR2 YSYEKL. V lost 0 bases and J lost 6, with 20 bases in between. CDR3 amino acids: CASSQDPPLLGIAEAFF. Here the CDR3 DNA reads TGCGCCAGCAGCCAAGATCCCCCCTTGTTGGGGATCGCTGAAGCTTTCTTT.

There are many counts of this clonotype. The chain carries TRBV20-1 and TRBJ1-3; TRBD1 might be the D (5 bases). Germline values: CDR1 DFQATT, CDR2 SNEGSKA (reference sequence). The CDR3 has 13 amino acids. Deletions cut 3 bases from V and 11 bases from J, with 17 bases between. The CDR3 loop is CSASGLRGRAIYF. The CDR3, as DNA: TGCAGTGCTAGTGGTTTGCGGGGACGCGCCATATATTTT.

Concerning this clonotype itself: Likely a read error: the CDR3 ends without its conserved phenylalanine or tryptophan. It is unclear where the CDR3 begins or ends on the DNA, so no DNA is shown, and the CDR3 is as TCRdb lists it. The chain joins TRBV28 to TRBJ1-1; no DNA check was done on the table's D call, TRBD1. CDR1 MDHEN and CDR2 SYDVKM come from the germline V gene. The CDR3 adds up to 11 amino acids, both ends counted. The CDR3 sequence: CASSGTGDWRL.

This clonotype was counted between two and nine times. The chain is built from TRBV3-1 and TRBJ1-6; D remains ambiguous. Trimming shortened V by 9 bases and J by 4 bases, and 7 bases separated the two germline ends. The CDR3 covers 12 residues. Germline V gene data show CDR1 as LGHDT and CDR2 as YNNKEL (reference sequence). The CDR3 region has the DNA TGTGCCAGACAGACGTATAATTCACCCCTCCACTTT. As protein: CARQTYNSPLHF. The variable domain in full, with the rest retrieved from reference TRBV3-1 and TRBJ1-6, is DTAVSQTPKYLVTQMGNDKSIKCEQNLGHDTMYWYKQDSKKFLKIMFSYNNKELIINETVPNRFSPKSPDKAHLNLHINSLELGDSAVYFCARQTYNSPLHFGNGTRLTVT.

Points on this clonotype: Compared with germline, one end of the junction differs, possibly owing to a read error. The DNA of the CDR3 is TGTGCCAGCAGTCGACAGTTAAACACCGGGGAGCCGTTTTTT. Residues: CASSRQLNTGEPFF. V usage is TRBV12-3 or TRBV12-4 and J usage is TRBJ2-2; the D gene could be TRBD1 or TRBD2 (5 bases each). The CDR3 sequence is 14 residues long.

In this sample, this clonotype turned up many times. The chain carries TRBV7-9 and TRBJ1-6, with 7 positions matching TRBD1. The CDR3 is 14 amino acids. In germline, CDR1 is SEHNR, CDR2 FQNEAQ (reference sequence). Trimming at V came to 6 bases and at J to 7 bases, leaving 6 bases not matched to a gene. CDR3: CASRSGQSNSPLHF. The CDR3 DNA sequence: TGTGCCAGCAGGTCGGGACAGTCAAATTCACCCCTCCACTTT.

J is TRBJ1-6 and V is TRBV5-6; D remains ambiguous. Trimming pared 0 bases from V and 3 bases from J, leaving 13 bases between. The CDR3 is 17 amino acids. Germline-derived CDR1 and CDR2 are SGHDT and YYEEEE. CDR3 DNA: TGTGCCAGCAGCTTGGCCTCTCGGGCCCGCTATAATTCACCCCTCCACTTT. Translating gives CASSLASRARYNSPLHF.

This clonotype was recorded only once. The V and J genes are TRBV13 and TRBJ1-2, with 10 bases that match TRBD1. Germline values: CDR1 PRHDT, CDR2 FYEKMQ (reference sequence). With V trimmed by 4 bases and J by 0 bases, 5 bases remained unmatched. The CDR3 loop spans 16 amino acids. CDR3 DNA sequence: TGTGCCAGCAGCTCCCCCGGGACAGGGGCTAACTATGGCTACACCTTC. Protein: CASSSPGTGANYGYTF.

This CDR3 is CSVGQGTQPQHF. The CDR3 DNA reads as TGCAGCGTGGGACAGGGGACCCAGCCCCAGCATTTT. V usage is TRBV29-1 and J usage is TRBJ1-5; 10 positions agree with TRBD1. V was pared by 6 bases and J by 7 bases, with 3 bases of the junction left unmatched. Germline lookup yields CDR1 SQVTM and CDR2 ANQGSEA. The CDR3 sequence is 12 residues long.

Many counts were recorded for this clonotype. The chain recombines TRBV2 with TRBJ1-1, with a possible D match to TRBD1 (6 bases). This CDR3 contains 13 residues. Deletions cut 6 bases from V and 5 bases from J, with 13 bases between. Per germline, CDR1 SNHLY and CDR2 FYNNEI. Here the CDR3 DNA reads TGTGCCAGCAGCTCGGACAGCATTACTGAAGCTTTCTTT. This codes for CASSSDSITEAFF.

The V gene is TRBV5-1, the J gene TRBJ2-5, with D tentatively TRBD1 (6 bases). Germline CDR1 is SGHRS and CDR2 is YFSETQ. The CDR3 has 15 residues. Trimming left V 0 bases short and J 4 bases short, with 13 bases between. The CDR3 protein is CASSLGQGIRETQYF. In nucleotides, the CDR3 is TGCGCCAGCAGCTTGGGCCAGGGGATCAGAGAGACCCAGTACTTC. Full variable domain (rest looked up from reference TRBV5-1 and TRBJ2-5): KAGVTQTPRYLIKTRGQQVTLSCSPISGHRSVSWYQQTPGQGLQFLFEYFSETQRNKGNFPGRFSGRQFSNSRSEMNVSTLELGDSALYLCASSLGQGIRETQYFGPGTRLLVL.

V usage is TRBV7-2 and J usage is TRBJ1-4, with 9 positions matching TRBD1. CDR3 length: 15 amino acids. V was pared by 5 bases and J by 5 bases, with 6 bases of the junction left unmatched. CDR1 SGHTA and CDR2 FQGNSA come from the germline V gene. The CDR3 loop is CASSDGTGRNEKLFF. The CDR3 region has the DNA TGTGCCAGCAGCGATGGGACAGGGAGGAATGAAAAACTGTTTTTT.

Turning to this clonotype: Germline is not matched at one junction end, which may reflect a read error. The chain combines TRBV12-3 or TRBV12-4 with TRBJ2-5; D is ambiguous. CDR3 length: 10 residues. Here the CDR3 DNA reads TGTGCCAGCGGTCGAGAGACCCAGTGCTTC. Amino acids: CASGRETQCF.

The gene calls are TRBV2 and TRBJ1-6; no clear D. Germline V CDR1 and CDR2: SNHLY, FYNNEI. Trimming cost V 8 bases and J 0 bases, with 17 bases left between them. The CDR3 runs to 17 residues. The CDR3 DNA sequence: TGTGCCAGCTTAGATCGGGTGGCGTTCTCCTATAATTCACCCCTCCACTTT. Amino acid sequence: CASLDRVAFSYNSPLHF.

The V call is TRBV10-3, the J call TRBJ2-7; 8 bases agree with TRBD2. V shed 4 bases and J 4 bases; nucleotides not matched to a gene: 9. Per germline, CDR1 ENHRY and CDR2 SYGVKD. This CDR3 is 15 amino acids long. CDR3 sequence: CAISARGTSDYEQYF. The CDR3 bases are TGTGCCATCAGTGCTAGGGGGACTAGTGATTACGAGCAGTACTTC.

The table lists this clonotype with many counts. This chain connects TRBV19 to TRBJ1-5; D call uncertain. The CDR3 consists of 12 residues. The germline V gene encodes CDR1 LNHDA and CDR2 SQIVND (reference sequence). Trimming pared 1 base from V and 7 bases from J, leaving 5 bases between. The CDR3 sequence: CASSIANQPQHF. CDR3 DNA: TGTGCCAGTAGTATAGCGAACCAGCCCCAGCATTTT.

V gene TRBV24-1 combines with J gene TRBJ1-5; 7 bases fit TRBD1. Germline CDR1 reads KGHDR; CDR2 reads SFDVKD. This CDR3 has 12 amino acids. The V segment lost 12 bases and the J segment 0 bases; nucleotides outside the gene matches: 1. The CDR3 DNA is TGTGCCGGGGACAGTAGCAATCAGCCCCAGCATTTT. This codes for CAGDSSNQPQHF.